The source of this T cell receptor beta chain is a study of CD8+ T cells in alopecia areata. It was cDNA, reverse transcribed from extracted RNA, that served as the sequencing template. Profiling relied on immunoSEQ multiplex PCR, and the TCRdb table lists in-frame clones only, not all of them. The profile covers approximately 300,000 clones, none occurring a single time. In its sample, this clone was seen a few times. Mouse names are used for the genes. The sorting of pooled cutaneous lymph node cells relied on CD4, CD8alpha, NKG2D, NKG2ACE and other markers. The sample consisted of CD4+ T cells sorted from a lymph node. The TCR was taken from a C3H/HeJ mouse with alopecia areata. The strain's MHC type: H2-k.

CDR3 bases read: TGTGCCAGCAGCCAAGGACAGGGGAGCACA. This translates into CASSQGQGST. The whole CDR3 sequence is CASSQGQGSTEVFF. The chain employs TRBV5 and TRBJ1-1; 8 positions agree with TRBD1. The CDR3 end falls 4 residues outside the read, so it is completed with the germline J gene. J was trimmed by 4 bases and V by 1 base; bases with no gene match: 2. In germline, CDR1 is LGHNA, CDR2 YNLKQL (reference sequence). CDR3 length: 14 residues.